This T cell receptor (beta chain) was observed in a study of blood T cells in healthy people across ages. The sample providers were healthy Caucasian people from Russia, aged about 6 to 100. On this clonotype itself: The antigen remains undetermined.

A second PCR of 7 to 11 cycles used a sample-barcoded 5' primer and a J-beta primer mix. With 12 random nucleotides, a template-switch adaptor tagged each individual cDNA molecule. Each of the samples gave a minimum of 3 million paired-end reads that contained CDR3. Using its own MiXCR run on the 5' RACE reads, TCRdb lists one record per CDR3 protein. The data show approximately 600,000 distinct CDR3 sequences, with 58% seen just once and roughly 34% held by the top ten. Study results and limitations: Unsorted PBMCs blocked a conclusive comparison of naive and antigen-experienced cells.

The specimen was blood. The clonotype comes from a man in his 60s in good health.

The CDR3 protein is CASSLTGTSSGANVLTF. CDR3 in DNA: TGTGCCAGCAGCTTGACAGGGACCTCCTCTGGGGCCAACGTCCTGACTTTC. The chain uses TRBV7-8 and TRBJ2-6, with TRBD1 identical over 7 bases. Germline lookup yields CDR1 SGHVS and CDR2 FQNEAQ. V shed 3 bases and J 0 bases; nucleotides not matched to a gene: 5. The CDR3 totals 17 residues. Variable domain in full (rest from reference TRBV7-8 and TRBJ2-6): GAGVSQSPRYKVAKRGQDVALRCDPISGHVSLFWYQQALGQGPEFLTYFQNEAQLDKSGLPSDRFFAERPEGSVSTLKIQRTQQEDSAVYLCASSLTGTSSGANVLTFGAGSRLTVL.